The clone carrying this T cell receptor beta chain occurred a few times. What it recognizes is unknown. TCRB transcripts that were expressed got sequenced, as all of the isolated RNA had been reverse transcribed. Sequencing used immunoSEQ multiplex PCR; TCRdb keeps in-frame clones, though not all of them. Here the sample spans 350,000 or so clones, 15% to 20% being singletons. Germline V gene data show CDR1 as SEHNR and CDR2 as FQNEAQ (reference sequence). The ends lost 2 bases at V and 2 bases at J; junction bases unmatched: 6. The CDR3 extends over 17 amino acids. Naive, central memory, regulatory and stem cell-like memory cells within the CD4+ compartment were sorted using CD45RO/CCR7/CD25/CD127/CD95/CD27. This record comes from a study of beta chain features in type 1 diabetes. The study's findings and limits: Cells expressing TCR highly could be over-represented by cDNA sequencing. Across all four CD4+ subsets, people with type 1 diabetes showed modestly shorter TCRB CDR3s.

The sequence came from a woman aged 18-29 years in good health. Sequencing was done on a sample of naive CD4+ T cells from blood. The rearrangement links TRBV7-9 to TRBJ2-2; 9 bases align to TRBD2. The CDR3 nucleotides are TGTGCCAGCAGCTTACGGAGTAGCGGGGGAAACACCGGGGAGCTGTTTTTT. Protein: CASSLRSSGGNTGELFF. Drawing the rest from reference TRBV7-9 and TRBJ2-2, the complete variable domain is DTGVSQNPRHKITKRGQNVTFRCDPISEHNRLYWYRQTLGQGPEFLTYFQNEAQLEKSRLLSDRFSAERPKGSFSTLEIQRTEQGDSAMYLCASSLRSSGGNTGELFFGEGSRLTVL.